The sequence of this T cell receptor (beta chain) was determined in a study of CD8 T cells in ankylosing spondylitis. General study results and limits: Made up of eight highly homologous variants, a TCR beta motif appeared characteristic of ankylosing spondylitis blood. Reports of some motif variants in reactive arthritis synovial fluid and blood predate this one. CD8+ cells made up the disease-linked clones, which were relatively rare in peripheral blood.

The CDR3 has 14 amino acids. The germline V gene encodes CDR1 SGHRS and CDR2 YFSETQ. V was shortened by 3 bases and J by 0 bases, with 7 bases between the two germline ends. TCRdb independently ran MiXCR on the 5' RACE reads; one entry per CDR3 protein. The sample holds about 260,000 distinct CDR3 sequences, about 19% seen once. The table lists this clonotype with a few counts. What it recognizes is unknown. The sequencing sample was made of blood, either unsorted or a sorted T cell fraction (not recorded which). The genes are TRBV5-1 and TRBJ1-3; D gene ambiguous. This TCR was sampled from a male donor with ankylosing spondylitis or in good health (not recorded which). The CDR3 coding sequence is TGCGCCAGCAGCTCAGAAGTCTCTGGAAACACCATATATTTT. This sequence encodes CASSSEVSGNTIYF.